Presented here are 11 T cell receptor beta chains from one specimen sequenced in a study of CD8+ T cells in alopecia areata. The sequencing template was cDNA reverse transcribed from extracted RNA. Sequenced by immunoSEQ multiplex PCR; TCRdb stores in-frame clones only, minus some. The sample lists around 34,000 clones; approximately 52% were seen once. The sequenced sample was NKG2D-high CD8+ T cells sorted from blood. All receptors derive from a human donor with alopecia areata.

This clone was detected only a few times. The CDR3 sequence is CASRAPGQGAGELFF. CDR3 DNA: TGTGCCAGCAGGGCTCCGGGACAGGGGGCCGGGGAGCTGTTTTTT. V is TRBV2 and J is TRBJ2-2; TRBD1 matches at 11 bases. Trimming cost V 6 bases and J 6 bases; bases outside gene matches: 6. In germline, CDR1 is SNHLY, CDR2 FYNNEI. The CDR3 loop spans 15 amino acids.

This chain links TRBV2 with TRBJ2-4, with D perhaps matching TRBD2 (5 bases). Germline values: CDR1 SNHLY, CDR2 FYNNEI. V lost 10 bases and J lost 7, with 11 bases in between. The CDR3 consists of 11 residues. The CDR3 DNA reads TGTGCCACCCTTTCTAGCAACATTCAGTACTTC. It yields the protein CATLSSNIQYF.

This chain connects TRBV11-3 to TRBJ1-1; weak D call: TRBD1 (5 bases). The germline CDR1 and CDR2 sequences are SGHNT and YENEEA. V was cut by 4 bases and J by 0 bases, with 15 bases left in between. This CDR3 is 16 amino acids long. CDR3 protein: CASSSRQNGLNTEAFF. The CDR3, as DNA: TGTGCCAGCAGCTCCAGACAGAACGGACTGAACACTGAAGCTTTCTTT.

The chain recombines TRBV19 with TRBJ2-1; D unclear. CDR1 and CDR2 (germline): LNHDA, SQIVND (reference sequence). V lost 6 bases and J 7 bases, leaving 16 bases between the germline ends. This CDR3 spans 14 amino acids. The CDR3 DNA reads as TGTGCCAGTAGCGCCCAGTTAGGGTTTAATGAGCAGTTCTTC. This encodes CASSAQLGFNEQFF.

V and J are TRBV29-1 and TRBJ2-1, with 10 bases matching TRBD1. The CDR3 has 13 amino acids. Germline CDR1 and CDR2: SQVTM and ANQGSEA. Trimming removed 7 bases from V and 7 bases from J; junction bases left unmatched: 7. The CDR3 DNA follows: TGCAGCGAAGGGACAGGGGCAGGAAATGAGCAGTTCTTC. It encodes CSEGTGAGNEQFF.

The rearrangement joins TRBV15 to TRBJ1-5; D perhaps matches TRBD1 (5 bases). Trimming shortened V by 0 bases and J by 4 bases, and 10 bases separated the two germline ends. CDR3 size: 15 residues. Germline V gene sequence: CDR1 LNHNV, CDR2 YYDKDF (reference sequence). The CDR3 DNA is TGTGCCACCAGCAGAGATCTAGGGGTGAATCAGCCCCAGCATTTT. Protein product: CATSRDLGVNQPQHF.

The chain employs TRBV13 and TRBJ1-1; weak D call: TRBD1 (5 bases). Germline assignment: CDR1 PRHDT and CDR2 FYEKMQ (reference sequence). There are 13 residues in the CDR3. V lost 2 bases to trimming and J lost 6 bases, with 10 bases between them. This chain's CDR3 is CASSLRGVAEAFF. CDR3 sequence (DNA): TGTGCCAGCAGCTTACGGGGCGTCGCTGAAGCTTTCTTT. The full variable domain, rest sourced from reference TRBV13 and TRBJ1-1, is AAGVIQSPRHLIKEKRETATLKCYPIPRHDTVYWYQQGPGQDPQFLISFYEKMQSDKGSIPDRFSAQQFSDYHSELNMSSLELGDSALYFCASSLRGVAEAFFGQGTRLTVV.

This rearrangement joins TRBV4-3 to TRBJ2-1, with 8 bases lining up with TRBD1. V trimming: 1 base; J trimming: 3 bases; junction bases outside the gene matches: 2. Per germline, CDR1 LGHNA and CDR2 YSLEER. The CDR3 runs to 15 residues. The CDR3 spells CASSQGGQGYNEQFF. CDR3 nucleotides: TGCGCCAGCAGCCAAGGCGGACAGGGCTACAATGAGCAGTTCTTC.

The V call is TRBV30, the J call TRBJ2-7; TRBD1 is a possible D gene (6 bases). The germline V gene encodes CDR1 GTSNPN and CDR2 SVGIG (reference sequence). This CDR3 has 16 residues. V was clipped by 0 bases and J by 4 bases, with 19 bases between them. Here the CDR3 DNA reads TGTGCCTGGAGTGTAATTAAACGCGTCGGACAGTACGAGCAGTACTTC. Translating it yields CAWSVIKRVGQYEQYF.

V is TRBV29-1 and J is TRBJ2-7, with a possible D match to TRBD2 (6 bases). The germline V and J ends were trimmed by 7 bases and 5 bases, with 15 bases remaining between them. There are 12 residues in the CDR3. Germline CDR1 SQVTM, CDR2 ANQGSEA. The CDR3 region has the DNA TGCAGCGCCGGATCGGGGGTCCACGAGCAGTACTTC. It specifies CSAGSGVHEQYF.

The V and J genes are TRBV5-1 and TRBJ1-3, with D possibly matching TRBD1 (6 bases). Germline V gives CDR1 SGHRS, CDR2 YFSETQ. V was pared by 1 base and J by 2 bases, with 10 bases between. The CDR3 runs 15 residues. CDR3 protein: CASSLRGVAGNTIYF. As DNA, the CDR3 is TGCGCCAGCAGCTTGAGGGGGGTAGCTGGAAACACCATATATTTT.